A selection of T cell receptor beta chains follows, all from one sample in a study of blood T cell repertoires in COVID-19. Generated by immunoSEQ multiplex PCR, the TCRdb table keeps only in-frame clones and is missing some. The data contain 65,000 to 100,000 clones, roughly nine tenths of them singletons. The specimen was peripheral blood. The receptors stem from a man in his forties or fifties with acute or convalescent COVID-19. The conserved cysteine and the conserved F or W are not part of the CDR3 here. D genes are given only for firm matches.

V gene	J gene	D gene	CDR3 protein
TRBV4-2	TRBJ1-2	TRBD1	ASSQSDREFNGYT
TRBV6-5	TRBJ1-1	TRBD1	AGSARGMNTEAF
TRBV7-9	TRBJ1-6	TRBD1	ASSLYNTGDSPLH
TRBV11-2	TRBJ2-1	TRBD2	ASTVSGGALEQF
TRBV5-1	TRBJ2-2	-	ASSGGANTGELF
TRBV7-2	TRBJ2-5	TRBD2	ASSFSLLAIETQY
TRBV27	TRBJ2-3	TRBD2	ASSLRLAVTDTQY
TRBV18	TRBJ2-3	-	ASSPASPDTTQY
TRBV19	TRBJ2-2	TRBD1	ASSTTGAAGELF
TRBV5-1	TRBJ1-2	-	ASTSGGYGYT
TRBV5-1	TRBJ1-2	-	ASSPDSSYGYT
TRBV10-3	TRBJ2-5	-	AISGRDETQY
TRBV19	TRBJ1-6	TRBD1	ASRRTGGEDSPLH
TRBV5-5	TRBJ2-3	TRBD2	ASSFDGGSTDTQY
TRBV25-1	TRBJ1-6	-	ASSESPTYNSPLH
TRBV7-9	TRBJ1-5	-	ASSLVGQPQH
TRBV10-3	TRBJ1-1	TRBD1	AISGTADEAF
TRBV7-3	TRBJ1-2	-	ASSLNPGNYGYT
TRBV18	TRBJ1-1	-	ASSPLPGGEHTEAF
TRBV7-9	TRBJ2-1	-	ASSWQDNEQF
TRBV11-2	TRBJ2-1	-	ASSSTPPRVEQF
TRBV27	TRBJ1-5	-	ASSLFEGRDQPQH
TRBV13	TRBJ2-1	-	ASSFDPGSYNEQF
TRBV5-1	TRBJ2-5	TRBD2	ASSTGLQQETQY
TRBV7-8	TRBJ2-3	TRBD2	ASSLGKGLAELTDTQY
TRBV5-1	TRBJ1-6	-	ASSSTNSPLH
TRBV7-9	TRBJ2-1	TRBD1	ASSLIGTRGHEQF
TRBV3-1/TRBV3-2	TRBJ1-3	TRBD1	ASSHTGGSGNTIY
TRBV2	TRBJ2-5	TRBD2	ASSEGVSGGPRETQY
TRBV5-8	TRBJ2-3	-	ASSQGLRGY
TRBV5-6	TRBJ2-4	-	ASTLTPGRGNIQY
TRBV3-1/TRBV3-2	TRBJ2-7	TRBD1	ASSQEIGTVYEQY
TRBV30	TRBJ1-2	-	AWLTANYGYT
TRBV29-1	TRBJ1-2	-	SESNGDGYT
TRBV6-5	TRBJ1-3	-	ASCLRSGNTIY
TRBV30	TRBJ1-5	-	AWSVGTSQPQH
TRBV7-3	TRBJ2-2	TRBD2	ASSASGGGTGELF
TRBV5-4	TRBJ1-6	TRBD1	ASSSQGRGSPLH
TRBV12-3/TRBV12-4	TRBJ1-2	-	ASSLLLAHGYT
TRBV4-2	TRBJ2-3	TRBD2	ASSLAGSSTDTQY
TRBV29-1	TRBJ2-7	TRBD1	SVDRGGGEQY
TRBV19	TRBJ2-1	-	ASKQGYNEQF
TRBV29-1	TRBJ1-1	TRBD1	SVNGQGRNTEAF
TRBV5-1	TRBJ1-1	-	ASSLSGVGTEAF
TRBV2	TRBJ2-1	TRBD2	ASSFSWGLAGAAEQF
TRBV3-1/TRBV3-2	TRBJ2-7	-	ASSGQEQY
TRBV29-1	TRBJ1-1	TRBD1	SVEGKQGADEAF
TRBV13	TRBJ2-3	-	ASSEDTQY